This record covers a single T cell receptor (beta chain). Its antigen is as yet unknown. This sample is drawn from a study of T cells in Graves' hyperthyroidism and ophthalmopathy. Looked up from germline, CDR1 is SQVTM and CDR2 is ANQGSEA. The length of the CDR3 is 15 residues. Study-wide results and limits: Appearing also in blood were most of the thyroid clonotypes expanded above 0.001.

Using RNA transcripts as the source, TCR beta CDR3 regions were amplified. When the TCR CDR3 underwent first-round RT-PCR, the HTBI primer set was used. TCRdb used MiXCR to reprocess the multiplex PCR reads, holding one entry per CDR3 protein. The sample lists about 610,000 distinct CDR3 sequences; 15% to 20% were seen once. This sequence originates from a woman between 40 and 55 years old with Graves' ophthalmopathy. Sequenced input: blood. The chain links TRBV29-1 to TRBJ2-1; possibly TRBD2 for D (5 bases). With the DNA end fitting TRBJ2-7 better, the J assignment may be wrong. The CDR3 sequence is CSVELSGSSYNEQYF. The DNA for the CDR3 is TGCAGCGTTGAATTATCGGGGAGCTCCTACAATGAGCAGTACTTC.